This TCR beta chain was found in a study of OX40 agonist ivuxolimab in advanced cancers. Overall study context: Dose-escalation subjects each had hepatocellular carcinoma, melanoma, renal cell or head and neck cancer.

The CDR3 spans 16 residues. From germline, CDR1 is SGHDN and CDR2 FVKESK. V was clipped by 3 bases and J by 4 bases; unmatched bases: 5. Study-wide points: At doses 0.1 to 3.0 mg/kg, CD4+ and CD8+ clones expanded. The antigen specificity of the peripheral T cells (those that were expanded) was not determined.

TCRdb keeps only in-frame clones here, not all; method: immunoSEQ multiplex PCR. The profile shows more than 60,000 clones, more than 75% of them singletons. Notes on this clone: Its antigen is unidentified.

This sample comprised CD4+ or CD8+ T cells sorted from blood, obtained in a trial of the OX40 agonist ivuxolimab. This clonotype was sampled from an adult with an advanced solid tumor such as melanoma, head and neck, liver or kidney cancer. The chain has TRBV14 and TRBJ2-3; 12 bases are shared with TRBD1. CDR3 sequence: CASSQGTGGASDTQYF. The CDR3 nucleotides are TGTGCCAGCAGCCAGGGGACAGGGGGCGCTTCAGATACGCAGTATTTT.